This TCR beta chain was profiled in a study of T-cell reconstitution after alpha-beta-depleted transplantation in children. CDR3 length: 13 residues. Germline CDR1 and CDR2: MNHEY and SMNVEV (reference sequence). The V end lost 2 bases, the J end lost 10 bases, and 14 bases lay between the germline ends. Unique molecular identifiers were incorporated into the prepared TCRbeta library. TCRdb ran MiXCR on the PCR reads and lists one entry per CDR3 protein. The table shows roughly 180,000 distinct CDR3 sequences, with about 15% occurring only once. This TCR came from a human donor who donated a stem cell graft to a child with acute lymphoblastic leukemia. The chain joins TRBV27 to TRBJ1-2; D is unresolved. Source: PBMCs from the stem cell graft donor, taken from the stem cell graft. CDR3 in DNA: TGTGCCAGCAGTTTAGCGGGATTGCTCCCCTACACCTTC. Translating gives CASSLAGLLPYTF.